This T cell receptor (beta chain) was profiled in a study of early T cells in non-severe SARS-CoV-2 infection. Overall study context: Whole-blood bulk RNA, unsorted, was sequenced, and chains were unpaired.

Individual cDNA molecules were tagged with unique molecular identifiers. TCRdb itself ran the 5' RACE reads through MiXCR, one entry per CDR3 protein. The sample includes around 78,000 distinct CDR3 sequences, over 13% seen only once; the top ten take roughly 3%. V dropped 2 bases and J dropped 5 bases, with 9 bases sitting between them. Germline CDR1 and CDR2: LNHDA and SQIVND (reference sequence). The CDR3 totals 13 residues. The source of this sequence is an adult who was a healthcare worker with PCR-confirmed SARS-CoV-2 infection or an uninfected control (not recorded which). What was sequenced was whole blood. V usage is TRBV19 and J usage is TRBJ2-5; no firm D call. Written as DNA, the CDR3 is TGTGCCAGTAGTATACACTCGGGTGAGACCCAGTACTTC. This encodes CASSIHSGETQYF.